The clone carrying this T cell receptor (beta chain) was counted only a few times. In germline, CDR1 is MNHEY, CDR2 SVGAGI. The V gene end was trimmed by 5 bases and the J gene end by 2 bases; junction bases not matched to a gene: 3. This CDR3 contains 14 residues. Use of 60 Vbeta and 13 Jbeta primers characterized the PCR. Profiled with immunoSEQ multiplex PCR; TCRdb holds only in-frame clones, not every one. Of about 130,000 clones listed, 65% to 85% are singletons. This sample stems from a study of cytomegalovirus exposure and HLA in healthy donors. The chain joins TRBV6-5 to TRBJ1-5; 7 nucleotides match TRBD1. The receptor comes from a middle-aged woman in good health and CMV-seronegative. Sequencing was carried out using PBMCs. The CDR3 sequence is CASSATGGNQPQHF. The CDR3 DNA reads TGTGCCAGCAGTGCTACAGGGGGCAATCAGCCCCAGCATTTT.